The 18 T cell receptor beta chains given below trace back to one sample, sequenced in a study of shared clonotypes between healthy human individuals. This table comes from immunoSEQ multiplex PCR, and its TCRdb copy is limited to in-frame clones, with some not included. The table shows some 2,500,000 clones, with over 85% occurring only once. Sequenced material: naive CD4+ T cells from PBMCs. Subset given: CD45RA+ positively selected. Receptor source: a man aged 18 to 30 in good health. Some clones in this sample may be carry-over from other donors' samples.

This rearrangement joins TRBV15 to TRBJ1-2; possible D gene TRBD1, 6 bases. Looked up from germline, CDR1 is LNHNV and CDR2 is YYDKDF (reference sequence). The CDR3 spans 18 residues. Trimming stripped 0 bases from V and 5 bases from J, with 22 bases between. The CDR3 coding sequence is TGTGCCACCAGCAGAGATCTTGAGGGGGACTCTCGACTATATGGCTACACCTTC. Encoded protein: CATSRDLEGDSRLYGYTF.

This clone occurred a few times. The chain links TRBV7-2 to TRBJ1-1; 8 bases are shared with TRBD1. The germline CDR1 and CDR2 sequences are SGHTA and FQGNSA. The J segment lost 4 bases and the V segment lost 4 bases, leaving 8 bases of the junction unmatched. This CDR3 has 15 residues. CDR3 coding DNA: TGTGCCAGCAGCTCGACAGGGGTTGGAGCCACTGAAGCTTTCTTT. This encodes CASSSTGVGATEAFF.

The chain carries TRBV11-3 and TRBJ2-1; possibly TRBD2 for D (6 bases). In germline, CDR1 is SGHNT, CDR2 YENEEA. V was pared by 2 bases and J by 6 bases, with 14 bases between. The CDR3 is 15 residues long. The CDR3 loop reads CASSLSYVAANEQFF. As DNA, the CDR3 is TGTGCCAGCAGCTTATCTTACGTAGCGGCCAATGAGCAGTTCTTC.

The V gene is TRBV7-3, the J gene TRBJ2-7; the D is unclear. Germline values: CDR1 SGHTA, CDR2 FQGTGA. V gave up 1 base and J gave up 0 bases, with 16 bases separating them. This CDR3 has 17 residues. In DNA, the CDR3 is TGTGCCAGCAGCTTAATTCTGAGTTACTCCTTCTCCTACGAGCAGTACTTC. This codes for CASSLILSYSFSYEQYF.

The V gene is TRBV28, the J gene TRBJ2-3, with 9 positions matching TRBD2. The CDR3 runs to 15 residues. Looked up from germline, CDR1 is MDHEN and CDR2 is SYDVKM. The V gene end was trimmed by 8 bases and the J gene end by 4 bases; junction bases not matched to a gene: 10. The CDR3 loop is CASSVAGESADTQYF. The DNA for the CDR3 is TGTGCCAGCTCAGTAGCGGGAGAGTCCGCAGATACGCAGTATTTT. The full variable domain, completed using reference TRBV28 and TRBJ2-3, is DVKVTQSSRYLVKRTGEKVFLECVQDMDHENMFWYRQDPGLGLRLIYFSYDVKMKEKGDIPEGYSVSREKKERFSLILESASTNQTSMYLCASSVAGESADTQYFGPGTRLTVL.

The gene calls are TRBV5-1 and TRBJ2-2; 7 bases line up with TRBD2. With V trimmed by 2 bases and J by 1 base, 5 bases remained unmatched. The length of the CDR3 is 16 residues. Germline V CDR1 and CDR2: SGHRS, YFSETQ. CDR3 in amino acids: CASSFLPSGNTGELFF. Written as DNA, the CDR3 is TGCGCCAGCAGCTTCCTGCCTAGCGGGAACACCGGGGAGCTGTTTTTT.

This clone has just one count. This chain uses TRBV28 with TRBJ2-7; 8 bases map to TRBD2. Looked up from germline, CDR1 is MDHEN and CDR2 is SYDVKM. Trimming at V came to 6 bases and at J to 2 bases, leaving 9 bases not matched to a gene. The CDR3 is 15 residues long. CDR3 amino acids: CASSAKRGKAYEQYF. DNA for the CDR3: TGTGCCAGCAGCGCTAAGCGGGGGAAGGCCTACGAGCAGTACTTC.

This clone has more than one count but fewer than ten. The CDR3 is CAWSVYENQPQHF. CDR3 in DNA: TGTGCCTGGAGTGTATACGAGAATCAGCCCCAGCATTTT. The rearrangement uses TRBV30 and TRBJ1-5; D is ambiguous. Trimming left V 0 bases short and J 4 bases short, with 7 bases between. Germline V gene sequence: CDR1 GTSNPN, CDR2 SVGIG (reference sequence). This CDR3 is built from 13 residues. The whole variable domain, filled in from reference TRBV30 and TRBJ1-5, reads SQTIHQWPATLVQPVGSPLSLECTVEGTSNPNLYWYRQAAGRGLQLLFYSVGIGQISSEVPQNLSASRPQDRQFILSSKKLLLSDSGFYLCAWSVYENQPQHFGDGTRLSIL.

In the case of this clone: Other DNA sequences in this sample translate to the same CDR3. The chain uses TRBV5-1 and TRBJ1-4; D is ambiguous. V lost 4 bases, J lost 0 bases, and 4 bases lay in between. This CDR3 has 13 amino acids. CDR1 is SGHRS, CDR2 YFSETQ, per germline. The DNA for the CDR3 is TGCGCCAGCAGCCCAACAACTAATGAAAAACTGTTTTTT. Residues: CASSPTTNEKLFF.

V usage is TRBV5-5 and J usage is TRBJ2-1; D is uncertain. This CDR3 is 14 amino acids long. CDR1 and CDR2 from the germline V gene are SGHKS and YYEKEE (reference sequence). The germline V and J ends were trimmed by 0 bases and 5 bases, with 9 bases remaining between them. In DNA form, the CDR3 reads TGTGCCAGCAGCTTGGTACCCGGACACAATGAGCAGTTCTTC. Translating it yields CASSLVPGHNEQFF.

The V gene is TRBV4-1, the J gene TRBJ2-3; D unclear. Trimming pared 4 bases from V and 6 bases from J, leaving 17 bases between. The CDR3 contains 15 residues. Germline V gives CDR1 MGHRA, CDR2 YSYEKL. The CDR3 DNA is TGCGCCAGCAGCCCCCGTTCGGGCCAAAGGGATACGCAGTATTTT. Amino acid sequence: CASSPRSGQRDTQYF.

The CDR3 protein is CASSRDPNTEAFF. The CDR3 coding sequence is TGTGCCAGCAGCCGGGACCCGAACACTGAAGCTTTCTTT. The chain combines TRBV7-9 with TRBJ1-1, with D perhaps TRBD1 (5 bases). Germline V gene data show CDR1 as SEHNR and CDR2 as FQNEAQ (reference sequence). V lost 5 bases and J lost 1, with 8 bases in between. This CDR3 is built from 13 residues.

This clone was found once. The CDR3 DNA reads as TGCGCCAGCAGCTTGGTGGCAGGGACGGGCACAGATACGCAGTATTTT. Translated: CASSLVAGTGTDTQYF. V usage is TRBV5-1 and J usage is TRBJ2-3; the D call may be TRBD1 or TRBD2 (5 bases each). Trimming shortened V by 0 bases and J by 1 base, and 12 bases separated the two germline ends. Germline V gene sequence: CDR1 SGHRS, CDR2 YFSETQ. CDR3 size: 16 residues.

This clone was detected once. The chain uses TRBV7-9 and TRBJ2-3; the D gene could be TRBD1 or TRBD2 (5 bases each). The CDR3 runs 16 residues. The V gene's germline CDR1 is SEHNR and CDR2 FQNEAQ (reference sequence). Between the trimmed V and J ends, which lost 4 bases and 2 bases, there was a span of 16 bases. CDR3 region: CASSSGRGDNTDTQYF. The CDR3, as DNA: TGTGCCAGCAGCTCCGGGCGAGGGGATAACACAGATACGCAGTATTTT.

This chain links TRBV5-1 with TRBJ2-3; the D is unclear. Germline CDR1 reads SGHRS; CDR2 reads YFSETQ. V lost 5 bases and J 2 bases, leaving 15 bases between the germline ends. CDR3 length equals 15 residues. CDR3 coding DNA: TGCGCCAGCAGTCCAGACCTCTACCTCACAGATACGCAGTATTTT. Translating it yields CASSPDLYLTDTQYF. The full variable domain, rest sourced from reference TRBV5-1 and TRBJ2-3, is KAGVTQTPRYLIKTRGQQVTLSCSPISGHRSVSWYQQTPGQGLQFLFEYFSETQRNKGNFPGRFSGRQFSNSRSEMNVSTLELGDSALYLCASSPDLYLTDTQYFGPGTRLTVL.

The chain recombines TRBV18 with TRBJ2-7; 8 nucleotides agree with TRBD2. Trimming removed 3 bases from V and 5 bases from J; junction bases left unmatched: 15. The CDR3 runs 17 residues. Germline V lookup: CDR1 KGHSH, CDR2 LQKENI. Here the CDR3 DNA reads TGTGCCAGCTCACCTCGACTAGCGCCGGAGGCCGCAGACGAGCAGTACTTC. It specifies CASSPRLAPEAADEQYF.

This sequence joins TRBV6-1 and TRBJ2-3; either TRBD1 or TRBD2 may supply D (6 bases each). V was shortened by 3 bases and J by 2 bases, with 12 bases between the two germline ends. The CDR3 runs 15 residues. Per germline, CDR1 MNHNS and CDR2 SASEGT. The CDR3 DNA is TGTGCCAGCAGTGAGAGGGGGGAATTCACAGATACGCAGTATTTT. The encoded protein is CASSERGEFTDTQYF.

This rearrangement joins TRBV5-1 to TRBJ1-2, with D unclear. The CDR3 consists of 14 residues. Trimming took 0 bases from V and 4 from J, leaving 10 bases between them. Germline CDR1 and CDR2: SGHRS and YFSETQ. The CDR3 nucleotides read TGCGCCAGCAGCTTGGAAAGTGTTATCTATGGCTACACCTTC. This sequence encodes CASSLESVIYGYTF.